This T cell receptor beta chain was recovered during a study of T cell responses to AZD1222 COVID-19 vaccine. About this clone itself: Its antigen is undetermined.

CDR1 and CDR2 from the germline V gene are PRHDT and FYEKMQ (reference sequence). The V gene lost 1 base and the J gene lost 6 bases, with 6 bases spanning the gap. This CDR3 is built from 13 residues. Findings of the study overall: Donor demographics were predominantly white British with a female majority; clonal diversity may be underestimated.

This table comes from immunoSEQ multiplex PCR, and its TCRdb copy is limited to in-frame clones, with some not included. The sample has some 150,000 clones; around nine tenths are singletons. The TCR originated in an adult in good health. The chain carries TRBV13 and TRBJ2-2; D unclear. The specimen comprised peripheral blood, sampled on day 0 of AZD1222 vaccination. This chain's CDR3 is CASSLASSGELFF. DNA for the CDR3: TGTGCCAGCAGCTTAGCATCTTCCGGGGAGCTGTTTTTT.